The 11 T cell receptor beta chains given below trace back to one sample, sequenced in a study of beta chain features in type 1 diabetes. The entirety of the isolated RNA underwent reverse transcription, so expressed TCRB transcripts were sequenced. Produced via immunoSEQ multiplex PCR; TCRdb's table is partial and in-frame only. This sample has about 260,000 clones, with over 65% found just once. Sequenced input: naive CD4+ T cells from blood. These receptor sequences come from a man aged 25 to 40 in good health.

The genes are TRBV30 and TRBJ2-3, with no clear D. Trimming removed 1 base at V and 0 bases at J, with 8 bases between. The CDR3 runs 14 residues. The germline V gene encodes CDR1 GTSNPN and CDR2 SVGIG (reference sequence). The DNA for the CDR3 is TGTGCCTGGAGTGGGCAGCCTAGCACAGATACGCAGTATTTT. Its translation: CAWSGQPSTDTQYF.

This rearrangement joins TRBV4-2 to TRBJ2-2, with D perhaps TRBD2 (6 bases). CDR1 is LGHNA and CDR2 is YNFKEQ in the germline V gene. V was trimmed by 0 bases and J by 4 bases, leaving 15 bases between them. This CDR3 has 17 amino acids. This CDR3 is CASSQEFGQGGTGELFF. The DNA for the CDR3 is TGTGCCAGCAGCCAAGAATTTGGCCAGGGAGGCACCGGGGAGCTGTTTTTT.

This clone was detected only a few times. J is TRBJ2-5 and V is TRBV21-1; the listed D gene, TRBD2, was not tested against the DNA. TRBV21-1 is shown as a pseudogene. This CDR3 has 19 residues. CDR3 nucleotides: TGTGCCAGCAGCGCTCTTAGGACTAGCGGGAGGTTTCCCCGAGAGACCCAGTACTTC. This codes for CASSALRTSGRFPRETQYF.

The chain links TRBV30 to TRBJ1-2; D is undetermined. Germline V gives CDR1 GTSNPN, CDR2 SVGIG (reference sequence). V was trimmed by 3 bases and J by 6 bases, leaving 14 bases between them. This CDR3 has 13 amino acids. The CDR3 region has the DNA TGTGCCTGGAGCCAAGGGAATTGGGATGGCTACACCTTC. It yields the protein CAWSQGNWDGYTF.

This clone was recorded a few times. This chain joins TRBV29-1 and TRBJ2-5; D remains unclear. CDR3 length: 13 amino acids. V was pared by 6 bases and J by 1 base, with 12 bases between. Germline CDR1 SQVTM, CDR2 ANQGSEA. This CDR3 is CSVTQQPQETQYF. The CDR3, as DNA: TGCAGCGTAACACAACAGCCCCAAGAGACCCAGTACTTC.

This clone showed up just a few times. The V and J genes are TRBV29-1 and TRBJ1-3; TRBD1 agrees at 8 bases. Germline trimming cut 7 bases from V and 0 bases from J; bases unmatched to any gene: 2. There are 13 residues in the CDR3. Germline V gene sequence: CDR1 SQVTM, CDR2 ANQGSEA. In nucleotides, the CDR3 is TGCAGCGCTGGACAGGGCTCTGGAAACACCATATATTTT. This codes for CSAGQGSGNTIYF.

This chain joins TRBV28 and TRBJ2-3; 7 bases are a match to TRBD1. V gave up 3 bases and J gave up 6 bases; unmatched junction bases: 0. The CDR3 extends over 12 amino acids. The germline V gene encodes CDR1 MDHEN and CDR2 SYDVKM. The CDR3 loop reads CASSFRGDTQYF. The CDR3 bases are TGTGCCAGCAGTTTCAGGGGGGATACGCAGTATTTT.

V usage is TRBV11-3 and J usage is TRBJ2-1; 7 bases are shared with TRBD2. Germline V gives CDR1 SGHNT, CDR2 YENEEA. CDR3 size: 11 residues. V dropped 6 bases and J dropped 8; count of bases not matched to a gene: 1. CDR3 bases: TGTGCCAGCAGGGGAGGGGATGAGCAGTTCTTC. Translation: CASRGGDEQFF. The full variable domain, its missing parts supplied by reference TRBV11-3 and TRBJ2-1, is EAGVVQSPRYKIIEKKQPVAFWCNPISGHNTLYWYLQNLGQGPELLIRYENEEAVDDSQLPKDRFSAERLKGVDSTLKIQPAELGDSAVYLCASRGGDEQFFGPGTRLTVL.

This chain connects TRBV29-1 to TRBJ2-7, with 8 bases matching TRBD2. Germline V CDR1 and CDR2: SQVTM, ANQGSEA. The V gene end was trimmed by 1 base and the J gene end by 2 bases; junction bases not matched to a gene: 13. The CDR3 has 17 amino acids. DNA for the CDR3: TGCAGCGTTGAAGGGGCGGGAGGAACCCTTCCTCCCTACGAGCAGTACTTC. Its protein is CSVEGAGGTLPPYEQYF.

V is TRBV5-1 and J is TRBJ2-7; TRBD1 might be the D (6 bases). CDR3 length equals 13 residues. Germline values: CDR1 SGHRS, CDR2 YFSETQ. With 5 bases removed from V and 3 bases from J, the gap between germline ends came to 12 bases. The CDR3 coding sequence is TGCGCCAGCAGTCAACAGGGTGGCTACGAGCAGTACTTC. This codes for CASSQQGGYEQYF.

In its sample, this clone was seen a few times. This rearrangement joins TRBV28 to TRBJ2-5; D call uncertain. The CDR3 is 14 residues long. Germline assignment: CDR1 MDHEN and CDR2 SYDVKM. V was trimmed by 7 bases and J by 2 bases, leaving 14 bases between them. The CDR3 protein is CASNPGGIQETQYF. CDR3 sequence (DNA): TGTGCCAGCAACCCGGGTGGTATTCAAGAGACCCAGTACTTC.